The 13 T cell receptor beta chains below all came from one sample that was sequenced in a study of long-term antiretroviral therapy in people with HIV. At the survey level, the v3.0 immunoSEQ assay was run. TCRdb's copy holds only in-frame clones and misses some; the assay was immunoSEQ multiplex PCR. This sample carries approximately 24,000 clones, around 90% of them seen once, and the ten largest clones take approximately 5%. The material was unsorted PBMCs, obtained more than 4.3 years after starting antiretroviral therapy. These receptors came from a man younger than 40 with HIV.

The chain employs TRBV11-2 and TRBJ2-7; 7 bases agree with TRBD2. J was trimmed by 6 bases and V by 5 bases; bases with no gene match: 10. Germline V gene sequence: CDR1 SGHAT, CDR2 FQNNGV. The CDR3 sequence is 14 residues long. The CDR3 sequence: CASSPRIERGEQYF. The CDR3 DNA reads TGTGCCAGCAGCCCCCGAATCGAGCGGGGCGAGCAGTACTTC.

To note about this clone: Other DNA sequences in this sample translate to the same CDR3. The chain joins TRBV20-1 to TRBJ1-1; D is perhaps TRBD1 (5 bases). In germline, CDR1 is DFQATT, CDR2 SNEGSKA (reference sequence). The CDR3 has 11 amino acids. Trimming took 1 base from V and 5 from J, leaving 5 bases between them. CDR3 in amino acids: CSARGGTEAFF. The CDR3 DNA reads as TGCAGTGCTAGAGGGGGGACTGAAGCTTTCTTT.

This clone was detected once. The genes are TRBV5-1 and TRBJ1-1; D is perhaps TRBD1 (6 bases). The CDR3 runs 13 residues. Germline CDR1 reads SGHRS; CDR2 reads YFSETQ. Trimming took 4 bases from V and 3 from J, leaving 10 bases between them. The CDR3 loop reads CASSPGVDTEAFF. In DNA, the CDR3 is TGCGCCAGCAGCCCAGGGGTAGACACTGAAGCTTTCTTT.

The chain has TRBV9 and TRBJ2-1; D tentatively reads TRBD1 or TRBD2 (5 bases each). This CDR3 has 13 residues. V was shortened by 7 bases and J by 0 bases, with 8 bases between the two germline ends. The V gene's germline CDR1 is SGDLS and CDR2 YYNGEE. The CDR3 here is CASGTDSYNEQFF. The CDR3 bases are TGTGCCAGCGGGACCGACTCCTACAATGAGCAGTTCTTC.

The chain combines TRBV5-1 with TRBJ2-1; D might be TRBD1 or TRBD2, each matching 5 bases. Between the trimmed V and J ends, which lost 4 bases and 6 bases, there was a span of 23 bases. The germline V gene has CDR1 SGHRS and CDR2 YFSETQ. CDR3 length: 17 residues. In DNA, the CDR3 is TGCGCCAGCAGCCTAGGGTTCGGGACGCCGACCCGCAATGAGCAGTTCTTC. Its translation: CASSLGFGTPTRNEQFF.

The V and J genes are TRBV2 and TRBJ2-7, with a tentative D call TRBD1 (6 bases). The CDR3 totals 14 residues. Germline V gives CDR1 SNHLY, CDR2 FYNNEI. The germline V and J ends were trimmed by 6 bases and 0 bases, with 12 bases remaining between them. In DNA form, the CDR3 reads TGTGCCAGCAGGGGTGACAGGAGCTCCTACGAGCAGTACTTC. This sequence encodes CASRGDRSSYEQYF.

This chain links TRBV27 with TRBJ2-3, with 11 bases matching TRBD2. The ends lost 5 bases at V and 1 base at J; junction bases unmatched: 11. The CDR3 totals 18 residues. Germline V gene data show CDR1 as MNHEY and CDR2 as SMNVEV (reference sequence). The CDR3: CASSRTSGLGARTDTQYF. The CDR3 DNA follows: TGTGCCAGCAGTAGGACTAGCGGGCTCGGGGCGCGCACAGATACGCAGTATTTT.

The chain is built from TRBV7-3 and TRBJ2-7; 10 nucleotides match TRBD2. The CDR3 loop spans 15 amino acids. The V and J ends lost 1 base and 1 base, in that order; junction bases with no gene match: 1. The germline CDR1 and CDR2 sequences are SGHTA and FQGTGA. CDR3 protein: CASSLIAGGSYEQYF. CDR3 coding DNA: TGTGCCAGCAGCTTAATAGCGGGGGGATCCTACGAGCAGTACTTC. The full variable domain, its missing parts supplied by reference TRBV7-3 and TRBJ2-7, is GAGVSQTPSNKVTEKGKYVELRCDPISGHTALYWYRQSLGQGPEFLIYFQGTGAADDSGLPNDRFFAVRPEGSVSTLKIQRTERGDSAVYLCASSLIAGGSYEQYFGPGTRLTVT.

This chain connects TRBV4-3 to TRBJ1-5; D is possibly TRBD1 (6 bases). The germline V and J ends were trimmed by 0 bases and 5 bases, with 11 bases remaining between them. Germline loops: CDR1 LGHNA, CDR2 YSLEER. This CDR3 region has 15 residues. CDR3 nucleotides: TGCGCCAGCAGCCAAGATATGGACAGCGATCAGCCCCAGCATTTT. It yields the protein CASSQDMDSDQPQHF.

The rearrangement joins TRBV9 to TRBJ1-1; D unresolved. Germline CDR1 reads SGDLS; CDR2 reads YYNGEE. The germline V and J ends were trimmed by 0 bases and 1 base, with 7 bases remaining between them. The CDR3 contains 14 residues. In DNA, the CDR3 is TGTGCCAGCAGCGTAGGTCCTCAGAACACTGAAGCTTTCTTT. It specifies CASSVGPQNTEAFF.

The chain recombines TRBV7-9 with TRBJ2-1; 7 bases agree with TRBD2. Trimming removed 5 bases from V and 7 bases from J; junction bases left unmatched: 8. Germline V gene lookup returns CDR1 SEHNR and CDR2 FQNEAQ (reference sequence). The CDR3 extends over 14 amino acids. The CDR3 DNA reads as TGTGCCAGCAGCACCCGGGACTACACTAATGAGCAGTTCTTC. Protein: CASSTRDYTNEQFF. The full variable domain, rest sourced from reference TRBV7-9 and TRBJ2-1, is DTGVSQNPRHKITKRGQNVTFRCDPISEHNRLYWYRQTLGQGPEFLTYFQNEAQLEKSRLLSDRFSAERPKGSFSTLEIQRTEQGDSAMYLCASSTRDYTNEQFFGPGTRLTVL.

J is TRBJ1-4 and V is TRBV7-2; TRBD1 aligns across 9 bases. V lost 5 bases, J lost 8 bases, and 9 bases stayed unmatched. Germline-derived CDR1 and CDR2 are SGHTA and FQGNSA. The CDR3 runs to 15 residues. DNA of the CDR3: TGTGCCAGCAGCAGAGGGGGGACAGGGTCCGAAAAACTGTTTTTT. Translation gives CASSRGGTGSEKLFF. The complete variable domain, with remaining parts taken from reference TRBV7-2 and TRBJ1-4, reads GAGVSQSPSNKVTEKGKDVELRCDPISGHTALYWYRQSLGQGLEFLIYFQGNSAPDKSGLPSDRFSAERTGGSVSTLTIQRTQQEDSAVYLCASSRGGTGSEKLFFGSGTQLSVL.

The chain is built from TRBV19 and TRBJ1-1; D is undetermined. The CDR3 loop spans 12 amino acids. The V and J ends lost 0 bases and 11 bases respectively, with 10 bases between them. Germline V lookup: CDR1 LNHDA, CDR2 SQIVND (reference sequence). CDR3: CASSIDHKYAFF. Written as DNA, the CDR3 is TGTGCCAGTAGTATAGACCATAAGTACGCTTTCTTT. The full variable domain, its missing parts supplied by reference TRBV19 and TRBJ1-1, is DGGITQSPKYLFRKEGQNVTLSCEQNLNHDAMYWYRQDPGQGLRLIYYSQIVNDFQKGDIAEGYSVSREKKESFPLTVTSAQKNPTAFYLCASSIDHKYAFFGQGTRLTVV.